The T cell receptor beta chain described here comes from a study of blood T cell repertoires in COVID-19. The wider study: Sample material is recorded as cDNA or gDNA derived from T cells, B-cell-depleted T cells, or PBMCs.

Original processing notes: Estimation of nucleated cell counts was performed using reference gene primer amplification. Here immunoSEQ multiplex PCR was the method, and the copy in TCRdb shows in-frame clones only, minus some. V, J and clone size are those of that table, while D and trimming were read from the DNA. This table has some 450,000 clones, around 89% appearing once. V was pared by 3 bases and J by 3 bases, with 5 bases of the junction left unmatched. Germline lookup yields CDR1 ENHRY and CDR2 SYGVKD. This CDR3 has 16 residues. Followed over time, Seattle patients had been enrolled while infection was active.

This chain connects TRBV10-3 to TRBJ2-3, with TRBD2 matching 11 bases. The receptor was isolated from a woman between 50 and 59 years old with COVID-19, enrolled during active disease. Sequencing input: peripheral blood. Written as DNA, the CDR3 is TGTGCCATCAGTGATAGGGTAGCGGGGGGGACAGATACGCAGTATTTT. This gives the protein CAISDRVAGGTDTQYF.